The 13 T cell receptor beta chains given below trace back to one sample, sequenced in a study of blood T cell repertoires in COVID-19. The assay was immunoSEQ multiplex PCR, and TCRdb's table has in-frame clones only and misses some. The sample gives approximately 300,000 clones, roughly 90% of which show up once; around 2.7% is in the top ten. The sample consisted of PBMCs or T cells enriched from blood (not recorded which). These receptors came from a man in his 60s who had recovered from COVID-19.

CDR3 DNA sequence: TGTGCCAGCAGCTTGGCCGCGGAGCGATACACAGATACGCAGTATTTT. It codes for CASSLAAERYTDTQYF. The V gene is TRBV5-4, the J gene TRBJ2-3; D gene uncertain. The germline V gene encodes CDR1 SGHNT and CDR2 YYREEE (reference sequence). Trimming removed 0 bases from V and 2 bases from J, with 13 bases in between. The CDR3 runs to 16 residues. The variable domain in full, completed from reference TRBV5-4 and TRBJ2-3, reads ETGVTQSPTHLIKTRGQQVTLRCSSQSGHNTVSWYQQALGQGPQFIFQYYREEENGRGNFPPRFSGLQFPNYSSELNVNALELDDSALYLCASSLAAERYTDTQYFGPGTRLTVL.

The rearrangement links TRBV5-4 to TRBJ1-1; D gene unclear. Looked up from germline, CDR1 is SGHNT and CDR2 is YYREEE (reference sequence). The V end lost 2 bases, the J end lost 1 base, and 21 bases lay between the germline ends. The CDR3 consists of 18 residues. DNA of the CDR3: TGTGCCAGCAGCTTCCCCCACGGTGGGAGTATTGGGAACACTGAAGCTTTCTTT. This encodes CASSFPHGGSIGNTEAFF.

The chain joins TRBV6-5 to TRBJ2-7; 7 bases line up with TRBD1. This CDR3 region has 14 residues. Germline V gene lookup returns CDR1 MNHEY and CDR2 SVGAGI. V gave up 7 bases and J gave up 2 bases; unmatched junction bases: 8. CDR3 region: CASNVDRAAYEQYF. The CDR3 bases are TGTGCCAGCAACGTCGACAGGGCAGCCTACGAGCAGTACTTC.

The chain recombines TRBV7-8 with TRBJ1-5, with 9 bases matching TRBD1. The CDR3 is 14 residues long. The germline gives CDR1 SGHVS, CDR2 FQNEAQ. With 5 bases clipped from V and 6 bases from J, the junction kept 5 bases outside the gene matches. The CDR3 nucleotides are TGTGCCAGCAGCAGGACAGGGGAGATTCAGCCCCAGCATTTT. Its protein product is CASSRTGEIQPQHF.

The genes are TRBV10-3 and TRBJ1-1, with D possibly matching TRBD1 (6 bases). Per the germline V gene, CDR1 is ENHRY and CDR2 is SYGVKD. The CDR3 length is 13 residues. Trimming took 10 bases from V and 1 from J, leaving 13 bases between them. This chain's CDR3 is CATTQGGNTEAFF. CDR3 sequence (DNA): TGTGCCACTACACAGGGTGGGAACACTGAAGCTTTCTTT.

This CDR3 reads CASSLDRGNMNTEAFF. The CDR3 nucleotides read TGTGCCAGCAGCTTGGACAGGGGAAACATGAACACTGAAGCTTTCTTT. This chain joins TRBV5-6 and TRBJ1-1; the match to TRBD1 covers 7 bases. In germline, CDR1 is SGHDT, CDR2 YYEEEE. V shed 0 bases, J shed 0 bases, and the junction held 5 bases outside the gene matches. The CDR3 extends over 16 amino acids.

The J gene is TRBJ1-3, the V gene TRBV7-2; D ambiguous. The germline V and J ends were trimmed by 1 base and 0 bases, with 10 bases remaining between them. CDR1 is SGHTA, CDR2 FQGNSA, per germline. The CDR3 runs to 16 residues. The CDR3 DNA follows: TGTGCCAGCAGCTTAGGTGTGGGCAACTCTGGAAACACCATATATTTT. It codes for CASSLGVGNSGNTIYF.

The CDR3 sequence: CASARGQGASVNTEAFF. The CDR3 DNA reads as TGCGCCAGCGCTAGGGGGCAGGGGGCTAGCGTGAACACTGAAGCTTTCTTT. This chain connects TRBV5-1 to TRBJ1-1, with 8 bases aligning to TRBD1. Germline V lookup: CDR1 SGHRS, CDR2 YFSETQ. The V segment lost 7 bases and the J segment 0 bases; nucleotides outside the gene matches: 14. The CDR3 loop spans 17 amino acids.

The chain couples TRBV9 to TRBJ2-1; 10 nucleotides align to TRBD2. Per the germline V gene, CDR1 is SGDLS and CDR2 is YYNGEE. The CDR3 contains 14 residues. J was trimmed by 7 bases and V by 3 bases; bases with no gene match: 4. This chain's CDR3 is CASSESGGANEQFF. The CDR3 bases are TGTGCCAGCAGCGAGAGCGGGGGGGCTAATGAGCAGTTCTTC.

The chain carries TRBV30 and TRBJ2-1; TRBD2 matches at 8 bases. This CDR3 is built from 15 residues. The germline V gene encodes CDR1 GTSNPN and CDR2 SVGIG (reference sequence). V dropped 1 base and J dropped 2; count of bases not matched to a gene: 4. CDR3 amino acids: CAWSATRGAYNEQFF. The CDR3 DNA is TGTGCCTGGAGTGCCACGCGGGGGGCCTACAATGAGCAGTTCTTC.

The chain has TRBV12-5 and TRBJ2-1; D unresolved. Trimming pared 1 base from V and 3 bases from J, leaving 4 bases between. The germline CDR1 and CDR2 sequences are LGHNT and FRNRAP. CDR3 size: 13 residues. The CDR3 nucleotides are TGTGCTAGTGGTTTGGCCATCTACAATGAGCAGTTCTTC. Its protein product is CASGLAIYNEQFF. The whole variable domain, filled in from reference TRBV12-5 and TRBJ2-1, reads DARVTQTPRHKVTEMGQEVTMRCQPILGHNTVFWYRQTMMQGLELLAYFRNRAPLDDSGMPKDRFSAEMPDATLATLKIQPSEPRDSAVYFCASGLAIYNEQFFGPGTRLTVL.

The V and J genes are TRBV5-1 and TRBJ1-4; 10 bases agree with TRBD1. CDR1 is SGHRS and CDR2 is YFSETQ in the germline V gene. With 2 bases clipped from V and 7 bases from J, the junction kept 5 bases outside the gene matches. The CDR3 length is 15 residues. This chain's CDR3 is CASSLRDRGSEKLFF. The CDR3 DNA sequence: TGCGCCAGCAGCTTACGGGACAGGGGTTCTGAAAAACTGTTTTTT.

This chain connects TRBV3-1 (or the pseudogene TRBV3-2) to TRBJ1-1, with D perhaps TRBD1 (5 bases). The CDR3 covers 14 residues. Germline V gene lookup returns CDR1 LGHDT and CDR2 YNNKEL (reference sequence). Trimming removed 2 bases at V and 5 bases at J, with 12 bases between. The CDR3 spells CASSQSGQGTEAFF. In DNA, the CDR3 is TGTGCCAGCAGCCAAAGTGGTCAGGGAACTGAAGCTTTCTTT.